This T cell receptor (beta chain) emerged from a study of radiotherapy plus CTLA-4 blockade in lung cancer. Study as a whole: Disease control was achieved by about 34% of patients, and objective responses by over 15%. Overall study findings and caveats: Best predicting response, reportedly, were early blood T cell clone dynamics, with interferon-beta.

The J segment lost 9 bases and the V segment lost 6 bases, leaving 13 bases of the junction unmatched. The germline V gene has CDR1 SQVTM and CDR2 ANQGSEA. CDR3 length: 14 residues. Remarks on this clone: The antigen is unknown.

Sequencing used immunoSEQ multiplex PCR; TCRdb keeps in-frame clones, though not all of them. The data contain about 36,000 clones, over 55% of them singletons. The specimen comprised peripheral blood, sampled from a patient treated with radiotherapy plus ipilimumab. The rearrangement links TRBV29-1 to TRBJ2-4; TRBD2 matches 8 bases. The sequence was collected from a human donor with non-small cell lung cancer who had stable disease on radiotherapy plus ipilimumab. In DNA form, the CDR3 reads TGCAGCGTGGGACTAGAGGTTGTGGGTGGCATTCAGTACTTC. This sequence encodes CSVGLEVVGGIQYF. Complete variable domain (other parts from reference TRBV29-1 and TRBJ2-4): SAVISQKPSRDICQRGTSLTIQCQVDSQVTMMFWYRQQPGQSLTLIATANQGSEATYESGFVIDKFPISRPNLTFSTLTVSNMSPEDSSIYLCSVGLEVVGGIQYFGAGTRLSVL.